The rows below give T cell receptor beta chains drawn from one sample of a study of CD8 T cells in Susac syndrome. TCRdb used MiXCR to reprocess the immunoSEQ multiplex PCR reads, holding one entry per CDR3 protein. There are 150,000 to 200,000 distinct CDR3 sequences in the sample; roughly 90% occur only once, and approximately 0.086% lies in the top ten. Sequenced material: CD4+ T cells from PBMCs. The receptors come from a human donor with Susac syndrome. The CDR3 runs from the conserved cysteine through the conserved F or W. The D gene is left open where the match is weak.

J gene: TRBJ1-5
D gene: TRBD1
V gene: TRBV30
CDR3 protein: CAWGTGSSVPQHF
CDR3 DNA: TGTGCCTGGGGGACAGGGAGCAGTGTGCCCCAGCATTTT

J gene: TRBJ2-1
D gene: TRBD2
V gene: TRBV20-1
CDR3 protein: CSARGLASGNEQFF
CDR3 DNA: TGCAGTGCTAGAGGACTAGCCTCTGGGAATGAGCAGTTCTTC

J gene: TRBJ1-4
D gene: -
V gene: TRBV7-9
CDR3 protein: CASSFVSNEKLFF
CDR3 DNA: TGTGCCAGCAGCTTTGTCAGTAATGAAAAACTGTTTTTT

J gene: TRBJ2-3
D gene: -
V gene: TRBV19
CDR3 protein: CASSIRRGTDTQYF
CDR3 DNA: TGTGCCAGTAGTATAAGGCGGGGCACAGATACGCAGTATTTT

J gene: TRBJ2-1
D gene: -
V gene: TRBV5-1
CDR3 protein: CASSLSLSGTVNEQFF
CDR3 DNA: TGCGCCAGCAGCTTGTCTTTATCCGGGACTGTTAATGAGCAGTTCTTC

J gene: TRBJ1-5
D gene: -
V gene: TRBV5-5
CDR3 protein: CASSLATGQSFNQPQHF
CDR3 DNA: TGTGCCAGCAGCTTGGCCACAGGACAGTCCTTCAATCAGCCCCAGCATTTT

J gene: TRBJ2-3
D gene: -
V gene: TRBV6-5
CDR3 protein: CASSYDSPGKIGTDTQYF
CDR3 DNA: TGTGCCAGCAGTTACGATTCGCCAGGGAAGATTGGCACAGATACGCAGTATTTT

J gene: TRBJ1-1
D gene: -
V gene: TRBV19
CDR3 protein: CASSTRGQQEAFF
CDR3 DNA: TGTGCCAGTAGTACACGGGGCCAGCAGGAAGCTTTCTTT

J gene: TRBJ2-5
D gene: -
V gene: TRBV5-4
CDR3 protein: CASSLGLGQGGGETQYF
CDR3 DNA: TGTGCCAGCAGCTTGGGTCTCGGGCAGGGGGGCGGAGAGACCCAGTACTTC

J gene: TRBJ2-4
D gene: TRBD1
V gene: TRBV5-8
CDR3 protein: CASSWTGTGKNIQYF
CDR3 DNA: TGTGCCAGCAGCTGGACCGGGACAGGGAAGAACATTCAGTACTTC

J gene: TRBJ2-5
D gene: TRBD2
V gene: TRBV28
CDR3 protein: CASSETSGPQETQYF
CDR3 DNA: TGTGCCAGCAGTGAGACTAGCGGTCCCCAAGAGACCCAGTACTTC

J gene: TRBJ2-5
D gene: -
V gene: TRBV12-3/TRBV12-4
CDR3 protein: CASSYQVQTQYF
CDR3 DNA: TGTGCCAGCAGTTATCAAGTCCAGACCCAGTACTTC

J gene: TRBJ2-5
D gene: TRBD2
V gene: TRBV6-2/TRBV6-3
CDR3 protein: CASSRDRGEETQYF
CDR3 DNA: TGTGCCAGCAGTCGGGACCGGGGGGAGGAGACCCAGTACTTC